This TCR beta chain comes out of a study of T cell repertoires in cytomegalovirus infection. The overall study: Carrying CMV and the relevant HLA type showed in public TCR beta signatures.

This clonotype was seen ten or more times. Its antigen is unknown. Study-wide results and caveats: Dominating the ex vivo response were TCR beta clonotypes that were CMV-specific and HLA-C-restricted. Carriers of CMV plus the relevant HLA were identified by cumulative public TCR beta family frequency.

From the reads, TCRdb called clonotypes with MiXCR, one entry per CDR3 protein. The sample carries 200,000 to 300,000 distinct CDR3 sequences, roughly 13% recorded once. Trimming removed 1 base from V and 4 bases from J, with 10 bases in between. This CDR3 has 14 residues. Germline V gene sequence: CDR1 SGHVS, CDR2 FNYEAQ. This sequence joins TRBV7-6 and TRBJ1-2, with a possible D match to TRBD1 (5 bases). The sample consisted of PBMCs. The receptor's source is a human donor in good health (CMV status not recorded). Some clones in this sample may be carry-over from other donors' samples. CDR3 amino acids: CASSLDGGGYGYTF. CDR3 coding DNA: TGTGCCAGCAGCTTAGACGGGGGTGGCTATGGCTACACCTTC.